A selection of T cell receptor beta chains follows, all from one sample in a study of human T cells and chemical hapten exposure. TCRdb re-analysed the RACE reads in MiXCR, keeping a single row per CDR3 protein. The sample shows 84,000 or so distinct CDR3 sequences, 10% of them seen only once. Sample: whole blood, taken in connection with sensitization to the hapten diphenylcyclopropenone (DPC). These receptors were taken from a man aged 40-50 years with alopecia areata. Some clones in this sample may be carry-over from other donors' samples. CDR3s include the opening cysteine and the closing phenylalanine or tryptophan. Fields, in order: clone size, V gene, J gene, D gene, CDR3 protein, CDR3 DNA. A D gene is named only where the DNA matches it firmly. Clone size is stated in some rows and not others, as once, few, many or a class when expanded.

abundance: -; v_gene: TRBV5-1; j_gene: TRBJ2-5; d_gene: TRBD1; CDR3aa: CASRTGTAIQETQYF; CDR3nt: TGCGCCAGCAGAACCGGGACAGCAATTCAAGAGACCCAGTACTTC
abundance: -; v_gene: TRBV6-2/TRBV6-3; j_gene: TRBJ2-3; d_gene: -; CDR3aa: CASRVSLYTDTQYF; CDR3nt: TGTGCCAGCAGAGTATCGCTTTACACAGATACGCAGTATTTT
abundance: -; v_gene: TRBV6-2/TRBV6-3; j_gene: TRBJ2-7; d_gene: -; CDR3aa: CASSLLPGGGLPHEQYF; CDR3nt: TGTGCCAGCAGTTTGCTGCCTGGGGGTGGGCTCCCCCACGAGCAGTACTTC
abundance: many; v_gene: TRBV29-1; j_gene: TRBJ2-3; d_gene: -; CDR3aa: CSVWSGVTDTQYF; CDR3nt: TGCAGCGTTTGGTCGGGAGTCACAGATACGCAGTATTTT
abundance: few; v_gene: TRBV11-2; j_gene: TRBJ2-4; d_gene: TRBD2; CDR3aa: CASSRGLAGSIQYF; CDR3nt: TGTGCCAGCAGCCGGGGGCTAGCGGGATCAATTCAGTACTTC
abundance: -; v_gene: TRBV6-1; j_gene: TRBJ1-5; d_gene: -; CDR3aa: CASFGGNSNQPQHF; CDR3nt: TGTGCCAGCTTCGGGGGAAATAGCAATCAGCCCCAGCATTTT
abundance: -; v_gene: TRBV7-3; j_gene: TRBJ1-3; d_gene: TRBD1; CDR3aa: CASSLSRDRGRGNTIYF; CDR3nt: TGTGCCAGCAGCTTAAGTCGGGACAGGGGGCGAGGAAACACCATATATTTT
abundance: -; v_gene: TRBV20-1; j_gene: TRBJ2-5; d_gene: TRBD1; CDR3aa: CSAIKYRTGKREETQYF; CDR3nt: TGCAGTGCTATCAAATACCGGACAGGGAAGAGAGAAGAGACCCAGTACTTC
abundance: many; v_gene: TRBV7-2; j_gene: TRBJ2-3; d_gene: -; CDR3aa: CASSLRGSYTDTQYF; CDR3nt: TGTGCCAGCAGCTTACGGGGGTCCTACACAGATACGCAGTATTTT
abundance: -; v_gene: TRBV7-2; j_gene: TRBJ1-3; d_gene: TRBD1; CDR3aa: CASSLGQGVGNTIYF; CDR3nt: TGTGCCAGCAGCTTGGGACAGGGGGTAGGAAACACCATATATTTT
abundance: many; v_gene: TRBV25-1; j_gene: TRBJ1-4; d_gene: -; CDR3aa: CASSESSVYNEKLFF; CDR3nt: TGTGCCAGCAGTGAATCTTCAGTGTATAATGAAAAACTGTTTTTT
abundance: -; v_gene: TRBV24-1; j_gene: TRBJ2-3; d_gene: -; CDR3aa: CATSDPAKDTQYF; CDR3nt: TGTGCCACCAGTGACCCCGCCAAAGATACGCAGTATTTT
abundance: -; v_gene: TRBV6-1; j_gene: TRBJ1-2; d_gene: TRBD1; CDR3aa: CASRAGQGGDYGYTF; CDR3nt: TGTGCCAGCAGAGCGGGACAGGGTGGGGACTATGGCTACACCTTC
abundance: many; v_gene: TRBV7-9; j_gene: TRBJ1-5; d_gene: -; CDR3aa: CASSLYENQPQHF; CDR3nt: TGTGCCAGCAGCTTATACGAAAACCAGCCCCAGCATTTT
abundance: -; v_gene: TRBV2; j_gene: TRBJ1-4; d_gene: TRBD1; CDR3aa: CASSLGTGSEKLFF; CDR3nt: TGTGCCAGCAGTCTAGGGACAGGGAGTGAAAAACTGTTTTTT
abundance: few; v_gene: TRBV9; j_gene: TRBJ2-3; d_gene: TRBD2; CDR3aa: CASSVGLLAGGRTDTQYF; CDR3nt: TGTGCCAGCAGCGTAGGGCTCTTAGCGGGAGGGCGAACAGATACGCAGTATTTT
abundance: -; v_gene: TRBV21-1; j_gene: TRBJ2-3; d_gene: -; CDR3aa: CASSNLWQSLNFTDTQCF; CDR3nt: TGTGCCAGCAGCAATCTGTGGCAGAGTTTAAACTTCACAGATACGCAGTGTTTT
abundance: few; v_gene: TRBV12-3/TRBV12-4; j_gene: TRBJ2-7; d_gene: -; CDR3aa: CASSPRGLGGYEQYF; CDR3nt: TGTGCCAGCAGTCCCCGGGGCTTGGGAGGCTACGAGCAGTACTTC
abundance: few; v_gene: TRBV5-1; j_gene: TRBJ2-3; d_gene: -; CDR3aa: CASSTSTTDTQYF; CDR3nt: TGCGCCAGCAGTACTAGCACCACAGATACGCAGTATTTT
abundance: few; v_gene: TRBV6-4; j_gene: TRBJ1-1; d_gene: -; CDR3aa: CASSADSMNTEAFF; CDR3nt: TGTGCCAGCAGTGCAGACAGTATGAACACTGAAGCTTTCTTT
abundance: -; v_gene: TRBV11-2; j_gene: TRBJ2-3; d_gene: -; CDR3aa: CASTNGPTDTQYF; CDR3nt: TGTGCCAGCACCAATGGACCCACAGATACGCAGTATTTT
abundance: -; v_gene: TRBV6-2/TRBV6-3; j_gene: TRBJ2-1; d_gene: -; CDR3aa: CASSSLAVEQFF; CDR3nt: TGTGCCAGCAGTTCACTAGCAGTGGAGCAGTTCTTC
abundance: few; v_gene: TRBV29-1; j_gene: TRBJ2-3; d_gene: -; CDR3aa: CSVGPRRPYSPDTQYF; CDR3nt: TGCAGCGTTGGGCCGCGGCGGCCGTACAGTCCAGATACGCAGTATTTT
abundance: few; v_gene: TRBV12-3/TRBV12-4; j_gene: TRBJ2-7; d_gene: -; CDR3aa: CASSPHRVWEQYF; CDR3nt: TGTGCCAGCAGTCCCCACAGGGTTTGGGAGCAGTACTTC
abundance: few; v_gene: TRBV7-3; j_gene: TRBJ2-2; d_gene: TRBD2; CDR3aa: CASSLSPGGDTGELFF; CDR3nt: TGTGCCAGCAGCTTAAGTCCGGGGGGGGACACCGGGGAGCTGTTTTTT
abundance: many; v_gene: TRBV28; j_gene: TRBJ1-1; d_gene: -; CDR3aa: CASSLFLISRRDKEVNTEAFF; CDR3nt: TGTGCCAGCAGTTTATTCTTAATTTCACGCCGCGACAAAGAAGTAAACACTGAAGCTTTCTTT
abundance: once; v_gene: TRBV24-1; j_gene: TRBJ2-3; d_gene: -; CDR3aa: CATSDSVTWADTQYF; CDR3nt: TGTGCCACCAGTGATTCGGTCACTTGGGCAGATACGCAGTATTTT
abundance: few; v_gene: TRBV20-1; j_gene: TRBJ2-7; d_gene: -; CDR3aa: CSAHMPGAYEQYF; CDR3nt: TGCAGTGCGCATATGCCAGGCGCCTACGAGCAGTACTTC
abundance: once; v_gene: TRBV12-3/TRBV12-4; j_gene: TRBJ2-3; d_gene: TRBD2; CDR3aa: CASSLAGREADTQYF; CDR3nt: TGTGCCAGCAGTTTAGCGGGGCGGGAGGCAGATACGCAGTATTTT
abundance: -; v_gene: TRBV12-3/TRBV12-4; j_gene: TRBJ2-6; d_gene: -; CDR3aa: CASSLLGANVLTF; CDR3nt: TGTGCCAGCAGTTTACTGGGGGCCAACGTCCTGACTTTC
abundance: -; v_gene: TRBV20-1; j_gene: TRBJ2-6; d_gene: -; CDR3aa: CSAPDRSGANVLTF; CDR3nt: TGCAGTGCCCCGGACCGATCAGGGGCCAACGTCCTGACTTTC
abundance: few; v_gene: TRBV24-1; j_gene: TRBJ2-2; d_gene: -; CDR3aa: CAATQRGTGELFF; CDR3nt: TGTGCCGCCACGCAGAGGGGGACCGGGGAGCTGTTTTTT
abundance: few; v_gene: TRBV5-4; j_gene: TRBJ1-2; d_gene: -; CDR3aa: CASSLEDYGYTF; CDR3nt: TGTGCCAGCAGCTTGGAGGACTATGGCTACACCTTC
abundance: few; v_gene: TRBV7-9; j_gene: TRBJ2-1; d_gene: -; CDR3aa: CASSLEGGLVEQFF; CDR3nt: TGTGCCAGCAGCTTAGAGGGGGGTTTGGTTGAGCAGTTCTTC
abundance: many; v_gene: TRBV6-5; j_gene: TRBJ1-6; d_gene: TRBD1; CDR3aa: CASSTTGGSYNSPLHF; CDR3nt: TGTGCCAGCAGTACTACAGGGGGCTCCTATAATTCACCCCTCCACTTT
abundance: few; v_gene: TRBV7-6; j_gene: TRBJ2-6; d_gene: -; CDR3aa: CASSFSRDGEGPGANVLTF; CDR3nt: TGTGCCAGCAGCTTTTCCCGGGACGGTGAGGGCCCTGGGGCCAACGTCCTGACTTTC
abundance: few; v_gene: TRBV4-2; j_gene: TRBJ2-5; d_gene: TRBD1; CDR3aa: CASSQDPYGRGLTQYF; CDR3nt: TGTGCCAGCAGCCAAGATCCATATGGCAGGGGGCTAACCCAGTACTTC
abundance: -; v_gene: TRBV7-2; j_gene: TRBJ2-1; d_gene: TRBD1; CDR3aa: CASSLFLTGAGNEQFF; CDR3nt: TGTGCCAGCAGCTTATTCCTGACAGGGGCAGGGAATGAGCAGTTCTTC
abundance: many; v_gene: TRBV12-3/TRBV12-4; j_gene: TRBJ1-5; d_gene: -; CDR3aa: CASSGPRVSFKERNQPQHF; CDR3nt: TGTGCCAGCAGTGGCCCTCGAGTCAGCTTCAAGGAACGCAATCAGCCCCAGCATTTT
abundance: -; v_gene: TRBV25-1; j_gene: TRBJ2-5; d_gene: -; CDR3aa: CASSELESGKETQYF; CDR3nt: TGTGCCAGCAGTGAATTGGAATCCGGGAAGGAGACCCAGTACTTC
abundance: -; v_gene: TRBV11-2; j_gene: TRBJ2-3; d_gene: TRBD1; CDR3aa: CASSLDRGVDTQYF; CDR3nt: TGTGCCAGCAGCTTGGACAGGGGGGTAGATACGCAGTATTTT
abundance: -; v_gene: TRBV7-9; j_gene: TRBJ2-5; d_gene: TRBD1; CDR3aa: CASRKPGQGEETQYF; CDR3nt: TGTGCCAGCAGGAAACCGGGACAGGGAGAAGAGACCCAGTACTTC
abundance: -; v_gene: TRBV7-7; j_gene: TRBJ2-2; d_gene: -; CDR3aa: CASSSTVNTGELFF; CDR3nt: TGTGCTAGCAGCTCGACAGTGAACACCGGGGAGCTGTTTTTT
abundance: few; v_gene: TRBV6-2/TRBV6-3; j_gene: TRBJ1-1; d_gene: -; CDR3aa: CASSLSPRTEAFF; CDR3nt: TGTGCCAGCAGCCTCTCCCCGAGGACTGAAGCTTTCTTT
abundance: few; v_gene: TRBV18; j_gene: TRBJ2-7; d_gene: TRBD2; CDR3aa: CASSPSGSREQYF; CDR3nt: TGTGCCAGCTCACCAAGCGGGAGCCGCGAGCAGTACTTC
abundance: -; v_gene: TRBV4-2; j_gene: TRBJ2-1; d_gene: TRBD2; CDR3aa: CASRRPGTSGEQFF; CDR3nt: TGTGCCAGCAGACGCCCCGGGACTAGCGGGGAGCAGTTCTTC
abundance: -; v_gene: TRBV7-3; j_gene: TRBJ2-2; d_gene: -; CDR3aa: CASSLTILSATGELFF; CDR3nt: TGTGCCAGCAGCTTAACAATCCTCTCGGCGACCGGGGAGCTGTTTTTT
abundance: many; v_gene: TRBV2; j_gene: TRBJ1-5; d_gene: TRBD1; CDR3aa: CASRTGGEGQPQHF; CDR3nt: TGTGCCAGCCGTACAGGGGGGGAAGGTCAGCCCCAGCATTTT
abundance: few; v_gene: TRBV6-4; j_gene: TRBJ2-1; d_gene: TRBD2; CDR3aa: CASSYSQTSGNRFF; CDR3nt: TGTGCCAGCAGTTATTCCCAGACTAGCGGGAATCGGTTCTTC
abundance: many; v_gene: TRBV7-6; j_gene: TRBJ1-2; d_gene: -; CDR3aa: CASSLVKGSYGYTF; CDR3nt: TGTGCCAGCAGCTTAGTTAAGGGATCCTATGGCTACACCTTC